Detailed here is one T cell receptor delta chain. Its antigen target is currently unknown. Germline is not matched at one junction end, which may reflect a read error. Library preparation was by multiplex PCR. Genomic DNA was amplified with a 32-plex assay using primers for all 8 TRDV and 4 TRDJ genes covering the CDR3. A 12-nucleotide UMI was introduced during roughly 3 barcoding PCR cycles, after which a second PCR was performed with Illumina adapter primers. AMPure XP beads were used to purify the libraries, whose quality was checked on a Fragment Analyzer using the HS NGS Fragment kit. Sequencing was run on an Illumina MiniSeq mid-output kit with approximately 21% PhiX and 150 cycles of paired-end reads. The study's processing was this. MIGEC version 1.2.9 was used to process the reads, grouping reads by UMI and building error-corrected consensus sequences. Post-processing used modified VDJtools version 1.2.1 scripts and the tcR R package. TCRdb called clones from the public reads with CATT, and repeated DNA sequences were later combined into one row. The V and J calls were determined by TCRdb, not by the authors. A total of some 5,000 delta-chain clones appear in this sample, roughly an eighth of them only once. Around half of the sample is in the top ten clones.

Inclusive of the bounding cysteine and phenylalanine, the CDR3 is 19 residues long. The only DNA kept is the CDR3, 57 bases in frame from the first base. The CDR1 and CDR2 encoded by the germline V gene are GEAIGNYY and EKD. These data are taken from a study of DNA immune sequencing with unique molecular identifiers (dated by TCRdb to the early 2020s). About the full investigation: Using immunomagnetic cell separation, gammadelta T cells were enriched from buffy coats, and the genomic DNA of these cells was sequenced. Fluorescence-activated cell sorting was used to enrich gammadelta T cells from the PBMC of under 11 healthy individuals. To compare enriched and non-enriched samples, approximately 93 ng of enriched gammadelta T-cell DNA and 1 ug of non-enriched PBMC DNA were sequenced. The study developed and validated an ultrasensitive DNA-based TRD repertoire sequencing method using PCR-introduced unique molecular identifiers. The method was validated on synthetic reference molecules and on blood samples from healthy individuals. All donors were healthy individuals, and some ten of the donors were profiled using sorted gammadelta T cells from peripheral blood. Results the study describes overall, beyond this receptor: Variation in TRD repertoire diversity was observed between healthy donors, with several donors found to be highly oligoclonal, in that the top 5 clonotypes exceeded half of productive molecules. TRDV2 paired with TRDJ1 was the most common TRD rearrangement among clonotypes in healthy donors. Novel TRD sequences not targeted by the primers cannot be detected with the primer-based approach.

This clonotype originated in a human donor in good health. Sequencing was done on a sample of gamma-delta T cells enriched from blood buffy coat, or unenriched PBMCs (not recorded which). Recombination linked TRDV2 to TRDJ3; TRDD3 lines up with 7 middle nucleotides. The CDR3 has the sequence CACDTNWGWVSCDTRQMFF. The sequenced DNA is TGTGCCTGTGACACCAACTGGGGATGGGTCTCCTGTGACACCCGACAGATGTTTTTC.